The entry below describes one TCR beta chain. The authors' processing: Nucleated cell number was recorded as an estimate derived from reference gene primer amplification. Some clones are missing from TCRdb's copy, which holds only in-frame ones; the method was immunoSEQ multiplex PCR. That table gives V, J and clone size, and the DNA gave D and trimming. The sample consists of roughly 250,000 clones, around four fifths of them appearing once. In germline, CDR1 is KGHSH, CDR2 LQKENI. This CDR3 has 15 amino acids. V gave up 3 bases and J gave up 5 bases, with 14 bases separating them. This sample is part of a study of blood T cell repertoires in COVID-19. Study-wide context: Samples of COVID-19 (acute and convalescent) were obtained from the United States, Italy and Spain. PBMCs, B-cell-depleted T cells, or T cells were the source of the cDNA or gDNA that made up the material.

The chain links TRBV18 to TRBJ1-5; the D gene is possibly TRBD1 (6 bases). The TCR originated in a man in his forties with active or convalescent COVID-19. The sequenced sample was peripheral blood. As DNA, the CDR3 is TGTGCCAGCTCACCTCAGACAGGTTGGGATCAGCCCCAGCATTTT. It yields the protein CASSPQTGWDQPQHF.